One T cell receptor (beta chain) is described in this entry. These data originate in a study of blood T cell repertoires in COVID-19. Authors' processing steps: By means of reference gene primer amplification, nucleated cell counts were estimated. Method: immunoSEQ multiplex PCR; TCRdb's copy keeps in-frame clones and lacks some. V, J and clone size were drawn from that table, and D and trimming were deduced from the DNA. The table lists 150,000 to 200,000 clones, roughly 80% of them singletons, with roughly 19% in the top ten. CDR1 and CDR2 (germline): SGHAT, FQNNGV. The J segment lost 15 bases and the V segment lost 6 bases, leaving 11 bases of the junction unmatched. The CDR3 length is 12 residues.

The source of this sequence is a woman at least 80 years old with acute or convalescent COVID-19. The specimen sequenced was peripheral blood. The chain has TRBV11-2 and TRBJ2-1, with 7 bases matching TRBD2. This CDR3 reads CASSHGTTPPFF. In DNA form, the CDR3 reads TGTGCCAGCAGTCATGGGACTACCCCCCCGTTCTTC. The full variable domain, in which reference TRBV11-2 and TRBJ2-1 provide the parts outside the CDR3, is EAGVAQSPRYKIIEKRQSVAFWCNPISGHATLYWYQQILGQGPKLLIQFQNNGVVDDSQLPKDRFSAERLKGVDSTLKIQPAKLEDSAVYLCASSHGTTPPFFGPGTRLTVL.